The entry below describes one TCR beta chain. Antigen specificity is unknown. The sample is drawn from a study of T cell responses to AZD1222 COVID-19 vaccine. The CDR3 runs 15 residues. Trimming at V came to 0 bases and at J to 5 bases, leaving 3 bases not matched to a gene. Germline CDR1 reads SGHRS; CDR2 reads YFSETQ. Produced via immunoSEQ multiplex PCR; TCRdb's table is partial and in-frame only. The sample has approximately 100,000 clones; about 89% are singletons. Study-wide points: The study found vaccine-associated CD4 TCRs spanning spike, dominant at 160-218 and 743-854. Females outnumbered males among donors, who were mostly white British; clonal diversity was possibly underestimated. No day 14 peak samples; only post-peak repertoires were characterized.

V and J are TRBV5-1 and TRBJ2-4; 9 bases map to TRBD2. The TCR comes from an adult who received the MenACWY meningococcal vaccine as a control. Specimen: peripheral blood, collected 28 days after the second dose of the MenACWY control vaccine. The CDR3 nucleotides read TGCGCCAGCAGCTTGGGGGCTAGCGGGGAAAACATTCAGTACTTC. Translated: CASSLGASGENIQYF. Based on the CDR3 plus reference TRBV5-1 and TRBJ2-4, the full variable domain is KAGVTQTPRYLIKTRGQQVTLSCSPISGHRSVSWYQQTPGQGLQFLFEYFSETQRNKGNFPGRFSGRQFSNSRSEMNVSTLELGDSALYLCASSLGASGENIQYFGAGTRLSVL.